Listed below are T cell receptor beta chains from one sample, sequenced in a study of blood T cell repertoires in COVID-19. Sequenced by immunoSEQ multiplex PCR; TCRdb stores in-frame clones only, minus some. This table has about 170,000 clones, roughly four fifths appearing once. Material for sequencing was peripheral blood. These receptor sequences come from a woman of 80 years or more with COVID-19, enrolled during active disease. The CDR3 runs from the conserved cysteine through the conserved F or W. D genes are given only for firm matches. Size tells how often a clone was seen (once, few, many) or the class of an expanded clone, and some rows leave it out.

V,D,J,size,length,DNA,CDR3
TRBV30,TRBD1,TRBJ1-2,once,12,TGTGCCTCCCGGGACAGTAACTATGGCTACACCTTC,CASRDSNYGYTF
TRBV19,TRBD2,TRBJ2-5,.,15,TGTGCCAGTAGTAACCCGGGACTACCCAGGGAGACCCAGTACTTC,CASSNPGLPRETQYF
TRBV7-2,.,TRBJ1-2,.,13,TGTGCCAGCAGCTTAGCGAGGGGGTTTGGCTACACCTTC,CASSLARGFGYTF
TRBV5-6,.,TRBJ1-6,.,15,TGTGCCAGCAGCCGCCGAGGGCACTATAATTCACCCCTCCACTTT,CASSRRGHYNSPLHF
TRBV29-1,.,TRBJ2-1,.,12,TGCAGCGCCCAGGACTACTACAATGAGCAGTTCTTC,CSAQDYYNEQFF
TRBV7-3,TRBD1,TRBJ2-7,.,15,TGTGCCAGCAGCTTAACCGGACAGGGGGCCTACGAGCAGTACTTC,CASSLTGQGAYEQYF
TRBV5-1,TRBD2,TRBJ2-5,.,17,TGCGCCAGCAGCCCCCCGACTAGCGGGGGGGGCGGGGAGACCCAGTACTTC,CASSPPTSGGGGETQYF
TRBV27,TRBD1,TRBJ2-7,once,15,TGTGCCAGCAGCATGCCCAGGGGGCGGCGGTACGAGCAGTACTTC,CASSMPRGRRYEQYF
TRBV7-9,TRBD2,TRBJ2-7,.,13,TGTGCCAGCAGTTCAACTAGCGGCTACGAGCAGTACTTC,CASSSTSGYEQYF
TRBV5-4,TRBD1,TRBJ1-2,few,14,TGTGCCAGCAGCTTAGGGACAGGGGGCTTTGGCTACACCTTC,CASSLGTGGFGYTF
TRBV2,TRBD1,TRBJ1-5,.,14,TGTGCCAGCAGTACCGGGACAGGTTATCAGCCCCAGCATTTT,CASSTGTGYQPQHF
TRBV7-9,.,TRBJ2-7,.,12,TGTGCCAGCGCCCTAGATTCCTACGAGCAGTACTTC,CASALDSYEQYF
TRBV5-1,.,TRBJ2-7,.,14,TGCGCCAGCAGCTTGATGACAGAAGACTACGAGCAGTACTTC,CASSLMTEDYEQYF
TRBV3-1/TRBV3-2,.,TRBJ1-2,.,15,TGTGCCAGCAGCCCCTACCCGACAAACAACTATGGCTACACCTTC,CASSPYPTNNYGYTF
TRBV28,TRBD1,TRBJ1-2,.,16,TGTGCCAGCAGTTTAAATGGGGGCAGGGGGAACTATGGCTACACCTTC,CASSLNGGRGNYGYTF
TRBV10-3,.,TRBJ1-1,.,15,TGTGCCATCAGTGAGGGGAGCAGGGGTAATACTGAAGCTTTCTTT,CAISEGSRGNTEAFF
TRBV18,.,TRBJ1-1,.,14,TGTGCCAGCTCACCTCTGGACAGGAACACTGAAGCTTTCTTT,CASSPLDRNTEAFF
TRBV5-4,TRBD2,TRBJ2-2,.,16,TGTGCCAGCAGCTATCCGGGACTAGCGGATTCCGGGGAGCTGTTTTTT,CASSYPGLADSGELFF
TRBV30,TRBD1,TRBJ1-3,.,13,TGTGCCATGGGACAGAGCTCTGGAAACACCATATATTTT,CAMGQSSGNTIYF
TRBV19,TRBD1,TRBJ2-7,.,15,TGTGCCAGTAGTATGGGGACAGTCCTCTCCTACGAGCAGTACTTC,CASSMGTVLSYEQYF